Shown below are 12 T cell receptor beta chains from a single sample sequenced in a study of blood T cell repertoires in COVID-19. The assay was immunoSEQ multiplex PCR, and TCRdb's table has in-frame clones only and misses some. The data show approximately 250,000 clones, with approximately 89% seen just once and around 3.1% held by the top ten. The sequenced material came from PBMCs or T cells enriched from blood (not recorded which). These receptors all stem from a woman in her 40s who had been exposed to COVID-19.

The chain couples TRBV6-5 to TRBJ1-2; 10 nucleotides align to TRBD1. V lost 7 bases, J lost 7 bases, and 9 bases stayed unmatched. The CDR3 extends over 14 amino acids. CDR1 is MNHEY, CDR2 SVGAGI, per germline. The CDR3 reads CASTGTGVYGGYTF. Written as DNA, the CDR3 is TGTGCCAGCACCGGGACAGGGGTTTATGGTGGCTACACCTTC.

This rearrangement joins TRBV5-8 to TRBJ1-4, with no clear D. Trimming removed 6 bases from V and 0 bases from J, with 15 bases in between. CDR3 length equals 16 residues. Looked up from germline, CDR1 is SGHTS and CDR2 is YDEGEE. Here the CDR3 DNA reads TGTGCCAGCAAACGTCCCTTGGCGGCAACTAATGAAAAACTGTTTTTT. Its protein is CASKRPLAATNEKLFF.

This clone was observed once. This chain connects TRBV29-1 to TRBJ1-1; TRBD1 matches 7 bases. The CDR3 is 12 amino acids. Germline assignment: CDR1 SQVTM and CDR2 ANQGSEA. V was pared by 4 bases and J by 10 bases, with 9 bases of the junction left unmatched. The DNA of the CDR3 is TGCAGCGTTGTTAGGGGTCAGGGGGGAGCTTTCTTT. This gives the protein CSVVRGQGGAFF.

The chain uses TRBV29-1 and TRBJ2-1, with 8 bases fitting TRBD2. Germline CDR1 and CDR2: SQVTM and ANQGSEA. V was pared by 3 bases and J by 8 bases, with 12 bases of the junction left unmatched. This CDR3 region has 15 residues. The CDR3 DNA reads as TGCAGCGTTGAGGGGTTAAGCGGGAGTATCTATGAGCAGTTCTTC. Protein sequence: CSVEGLSGSIYEQFF.

The table lists this clone with many counts. The CDR3 here is CASSQDESGHSNQPQHF. Here the CDR3 DNA reads TGTGCCAGCAGCCAAGATGAGTCAGGGCATAGCAATCAGCCCCAGCATTTT. The chain couples TRBV3-1 (or the pseudogene TRBV3-2) to TRBJ1-5, with TRBD1 as a possible D gene (5 bases). Trimming removed 0 bases from V and 0 bases from J, with 12 bases in between. The CDR3 is made up of 17 amino acids. Per the germline V gene, CDR1 is LGHDT and CDR2 is YNNKEL (reference sequence).

This clone showed up just once. The rearrangement joins TRBV6-6 to TRBJ2-2; a weak D match, TRBD1 (5 bases). Germline lookup yields CDR1 MNHNY and CDR2 SVGAGI (reference sequence). With 6 bases removed from V and 0 bases from J, the gap between germline ends came to 8 bases. The length of the CDR3 is 14 residues. CDR3 region: CASSEDTNTGELFF. CDR3 nucleotide sequence: TGTGCCAGCAGCGAGGACACGAACACCGGGGAGCTGTTTTTT.

The rearrangement joins TRBV7-2 to TRBJ2-1; 9 nucleotides agree with TRBD1. The CDR3 contains 15 residues. Germline CDR1 and CDR2: SGHTA and FQGNSA. Unmatched junction bases numbered 5, after V lost 1 base and J lost 7 bases. CDR3 protein: CASSLVAGQGNEQFF. The CDR3 DNA follows: TGTGCCAGCAGCTTAGTAGCCGGACAGGGGAATGAGCAGTTCTTC. Full variable domain (remainder filled in from reference TRBV7-2 and TRBJ2-1): GAGVSQSPSNKVTEKGKDVELRCDPISGHTALYWYRQSLGQGLEFLIYFQGNSAPDKSGLPSDRFSAERTGGSVSTLTIQRTQQEDSAVYLCASSLVAGQGNEQFFGPGTRLTVL.

The rearrangement uses TRBV27 and TRBJ1-6; D is ambiguous. Germline lookup yields CDR1 MNHEY and CDR2 SMNVEV (reference sequence). Trimming stripped 3 bases from V and 4 bases from J, with 7 bases between. The CDR3 is made up of 14 amino acids. The CDR3 here is CASSFSGYNSPLHF. CDR3 nucleotide sequence: TGTGCCAGCAGTTTTAGTGGTTATAATTCACCCCTCCACTTT.

The J gene is TRBJ1-1, the V gene TRBV5-1, with D maybe TRBD1 (5 bases). Germline values: CDR1 SGHRS, CDR2 YFSETQ. This CDR3 is built from 14 residues. Trimming removed 3 bases from V and 6 bases from J, with 15 bases in between. The DNA of the CDR3 is TGCGCCAGCAGCTCGAACCCGGGACTGGCTGAAGCTTTCTTT. Protein sequence: CASSSNPGLAEAFF.

Only a few counts were recorded for this clone. The V and J genes are TRBV6-5 and TRBJ2-1; 8 bases agree with TRBD2. J lost 7 bases, V lost 5 bases, and 10 bases had no gene match. The germline CDR1 and CDR2 sequences are MNHEY and SVGAGI. This CDR3 is 15 amino acids long. This chain's CDR3 is CASSMGTRNRNEQFF. The CDR3 nucleotides are TGTGCCAGCAGTATGGGGACTAGAAATCGTAATGAGCAGTTCTTC.

J is TRBJ2-5 and V is TRBV25-1; the match to TRBD1 covers 8 bases. Germline CDR1 and CDR2: MGHDK and SYGVNS. The CDR3 has 16 amino acids. The J segment lost 5 bases and the V segment lost 6 bases, leaving 14 bases of the junction unmatched. The CDR3 loop is CASSPAAQGAIETQYF. In nucleotides, the CDR3 is TGTGCCAGCAGCCCAGCGGCGCAGGGGGCAATCGAGACCCAGTACTTC.

V gene TRBV30 combines with J gene TRBJ1-1; 7 bases fit TRBD1. The CDR3 length is 13 residues. From germline, CDR1 is GTSNPN and CDR2 SVGIG (reference sequence). The junction had 8 bases not matched to a gene; V was cut back by 8 bases and J by 2 bases. CDR3 sequence: CARTAGGNTEAFF. CDR3 DNA sequence: TGTGCCAGGACCGCAGGGGGTAACACTGAAGCTTTCTTT. The full variable domain, completed using reference TRBV30 and TRBJ1-1, is SQTIHQWPATLVQPVGSPLSLECTVEGTSNPNLYWYRQAAGRGLQLLFYSVGIGQISSEVPQNLSASRPQDRQFILSSKKLLLSDSGFYLCARTAGGNTEAFFGQGTRLTVV.